This T cell receptor (beta chain) emerged from a study of cytomegalovirus exposure and HLA in healthy donors (dated by TCRdb to the late 2010s). Regarding the research as a whole: In an earlier analysis of some 610 of the donors, 276 Gb of sequence data and just under 120 million unique TCR beta sequences from about 179 million T cells were reported. Along with the approximately 600-subject first cohort, a separate validation cohort of some 130 different subjects was used. On average, around 200,000 unique TCR beta nucleotide sequences were sequenced per donor among a few hundred genotyped donors of the cohort, with 15% to 20% of those sequences being non-productive. HLA typing included class I and class II loci at four-digit resolution. A later genetic analysis took genome-wide SNP genotypes for about three fifths of the 666 donors and used that subset as a discovery cohort. The study used immunosequencing to profile the T cell repertoires of several hundred subjects and linked those repertoires to cytomegalovirus serostatus. Several DR-DQ haplotypes were treated as single units for association and clustering because of strong linkage in the cohort. In the later analysis, no new phenotypic data were used to find candidate immune exposures; instead, reliance was placed on TCR beta sequences and their occurrence across donors. Of the 398 genotyped donors, 81% were placed in the genetic ancestry cluster associated with self-reported Caucasian donors. An early release covering some 640 HLA-typed donors comprised about 300 gigabases of sequencing data and approximately 85 million unique TCR sequences. The study was designed to test whether signatures of past pathogen exposure could be identified by cataloging public T cell receptors. All discovery cohort repertoires had been generated using a single sequencing platform. Alongside the repertoire data, information on donor age, sex, ethnicity and CMV serostatus was compiled. An earlier analysis of 587 of the donors used high-throughput TCR beta sequencing to judge whether each TCR beta V gene segment behaved as functional or pseudogenic. To predict cytomegalovirus infection status, the study combined high-throughput TCR immunosequencing, statistical association of individual TCRs with disease status, and machine learning. The number of donors typed differed by locus, with about 629-630 for A, B, C, DRB1 and DQB1, around 500 for DQA1, some 570 for DPA1, and over 400 for DPB1. To study patterns of TCR occurrence, a later analysis re-analyzed previously published TCR beta repertoires from several hundred donors and added high-resolution HLA genotyping.

Library preparation employed the immunoSEQ multiplex PCR assay. The multiplex PCR relied on a mix of 60 forward primers for TCR Vbeta segments and 13 reverse primers for TCR Jbeta segments. Amplification of the CDR3 region of rearranged TCR beta genes was performed with a multiplex PCR assay on genomic DNA. The amplified TCR beta libraries were sequenced on the Illumina HiSeq System as 87-base-pair reads. From the authors' description of their analysis: A later analysis tallied tens of millions of unique TCR beta chains across the 666 repertoires, and about 12 million of those chains were shared by two or more donors. To remove PCR and sequencing errors, raw reads were error-corrected and collapsed into unique sequences using a nearest-neighbor algorithm that merged closely related sequences. To assign V, D and J gene segments, CDR3 sequences were aligned to IMGT reference sequences. Each retained sequence needed at least a six-nucleotide match to both a V gene segment and a J gene segment. Rearrangements were called productive when the CDR3 lacked stop codons and stayed in frame with V and J; all others were non-productive. Following IMGT convention, CDR3 was defined as the stretch from the second conserved V-encoded cysteine up to the conserved J-encoded phenylalanine. The earlier analysis of 500 to 750 of the donors excluded any sequence lacking an unambiguous match to a single V gene segment. In an earlier analysis of some 590 of the donors, V segments were called functional above 56.7% productive rearrangements and were called segregating when the between-donor standard deviation exceeded 5%. To diagnose cytomegalovirus status from the catalog of TCR beta chain sequences, a statistical classification framework was built. In a later analysis, V and J genes were assigned by comparing TCR nucleotide sequences against IMGT/GENE-DB human TR gene sequences. Using the TCRdist pipeline, a later analysis assigned CDR3 sequences along with most-parsimonious VDJ recombination scenarios. In a later analysis, each TCR beta chain was defined by its CDR3 amino acid sequence together with its V-gene family, and reads lacking a unique V-gene family were excluded. As a way to deal with suspected cross-contamination and a sequencing artifact, a later analysis dropped hundreds of nucleotide sequences that were highly shared and had low generation probability. For each public chain, a later analysis derived a clonal expansion index from normalized ranks of inferred template counts within each repertoire. A later analysis computed generation probabilities with a VDJ recombination model fitted to out-of-frame rearrangements, and checked the results against IGoR. In a later analysis, hypergeometric tests were used to score TCR-TCR, TCR-HLA and TCR-CMV co-occurrence, with a repertoire-size bias correction applied to TCR pairs. False discovery rates were estimated in a later analysis by permuting HLA or CMV assignments 20 times. In a later analysis, co-occurring TCRs were grouped using DBSCAN, and TCRdist sequence similarity was added for clustering within HLA-allele-positive subsets. Repertoires with fewer than 30,000 or more than 120,000 public chains, plus five repertoires with anomalous nucleotide sharing, were excluded from co-occurrence clustering. Here the immuneACCESS table is served through TCRdb, limited to in-frame sequences with V and J called. Missing clones are a known gap in these copies; in checked studies unresolved V genes cover under half, and the rest lacks a known reason. That table furnishes V, J and clone size, whereas the DNA furnished D and trimming. The table for this sample lists about 64,000 clones; 55% to 70% of them were counted only once. Around 2.7% of the sample belongs to the ten largest clones.

What the authors observed across the whole study: Linkage disequilibrium might explain the correlated functional status among segregating V segments, but an unknown experimental factor could not be ruled out. A later genetic analysis reported fewer N-insertions in productive TCRs among donors in an Asian-associated ancestry cluster than the roughly 620-donor mean. In a later analysis, 15,000 to 20,000 TCR beta sequences were associated with specific HLA alleles at a false discovery rate of 0.05. HLA typing was unavailable for some donors at each locus, so association tests used only the typed subset. The authors suggested that the approach could potentially be extended to other disease states and immunological phenotypes. When HLA alleles, especially DR and DQ, strongly co-occurred, TCR associations were difficult to assign to individual alleles. This cohort had only TCR beta chains sequenced, and the lack of alpha or paired-chain data limited which features could be detected. According to a later analysis, TCR association rates differed among HLA loci, with DRB1 alleles showing the most associated TCRs and HLA-C alleles showing the fewest. The earlier analysis of a few hundred of the donors excluded some 16 rarely observed V segments, including chromosome 9 orphons, because counts were too low. According to a later analysis, parvovirus B19, influenza, CMV and Epstein-Barr virus appeared linked to several top co-occurrence clusters. The only immune exposure information available for the cohort was CMV serostatus. A further reported finding was that TCR beta sequences accurately predicted the HLA-A and HLA-B alleles for most subjects in the first cohort. In both the original and validation cohorts, the classifier was reported to diagnose cytomegalovirus status with high specificity and sensitivity. In a later analysis, HLA-associated TCR beta chains were found to be more clonally expanded and to have lower generation probabilities than equally common non-associated chains. The sequencing pipeline was judged likely to have produced a cluster of highly shared sequence variants as a technical artifact. A few of the identified cytomegalovirus-associated TCR beta chains were confirmed in vitro to be specific for cytomegalovirus antigens. The study gave a list of 150 to 200 TCR beta chains associated with cytomegalovirus. The presence/absence analyses assumed that sequencing depth was roughly uniform across donors, and that assumption may not be true. Because the 87-base-pair reads could not distinguish some IMGT-functional V segments, including TRBV6-2 and TRBV6-3, those segments were excluded. While some public TCRs were present in many individuals, most TCR sequences turned up only very rarely across donors. In an earlier analysis of roughly 560 of the donors, most TCR beta V segments were observed in productive rearrangements about 87% or about 30% of the time, broadly matching IMGT annotations. V-gene and J-gene trimming of TCR beta chains was associated with a missense DCLRE1C variant in a later genetic analysis, and the association was replicated in an independent cohort. According to a later analysis, most CMV-associated TCR beta chains appeared to be HLA-restricted, and the HLA associations seemed to be driven largely by CMV exposure.

With regard to this clone: This clone's antigen is unknown. Per-base quality was not reported, and no clone a single base away is much larger than it.

The cohort consisted of 600 to 750 healthy bone marrow donors. All cohort members were sampled while nominally healthy, although unrecorded immune exposures were likely present. The donor tested CMV seronegative, placing the donor among the 350 or so seronegative members of the cohort. Every donor gave a peripheral blood sample, and the peripheral blood mononuclear cells from that sample were used for TCR beta sequencing. Genomic DNA was extracted from the blood cell samples with the Qiagen DNeasy Blood Extraction Kit. The V and J ends are trimmed by 6 bases and 4 bases, leaving 13 bases between them. The CDR3 has 13 amino acids, counting the end cysteine and phenylalanine. Here the CDR3 DNA is all that survives: 39 bases in frame from base 1. CDR1 and CDR2 are drawn from the germline V gene: SGHRS, YFSETQ.

The sequencing input was PBMCs. This clonotype originated in a woman aged 45-65 years in good health and CMV-seronegative. The chain employs TRBV5-1 and TRBJ1-2, with TRBD1 as a weak D call on 6 bases. In nucleotides, the sequence is TGCGCCAGCAAGGGGGATGTTGGCTATGGCTACACCTTC. Translation gives CASKGDVGYGYTF.